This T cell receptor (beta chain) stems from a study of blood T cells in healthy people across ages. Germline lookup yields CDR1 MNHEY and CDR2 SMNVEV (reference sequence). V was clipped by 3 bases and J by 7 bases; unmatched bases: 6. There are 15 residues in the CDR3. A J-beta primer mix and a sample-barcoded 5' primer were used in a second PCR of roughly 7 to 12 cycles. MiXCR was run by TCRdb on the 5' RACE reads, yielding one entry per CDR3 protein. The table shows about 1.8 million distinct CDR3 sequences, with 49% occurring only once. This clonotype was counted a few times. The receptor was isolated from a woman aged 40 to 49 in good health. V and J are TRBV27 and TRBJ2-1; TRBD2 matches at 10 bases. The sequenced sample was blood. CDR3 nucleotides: TGTGCCAGCAGTTTCCTAGCGGGGGCCGGGAATGAGCAGTTCTTC. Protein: CASSFLAGAGNEQFF.